A selection of T cell receptor beta chains follows, all from one sample in a study of metastatic and nonmetastatic thyroid tumors. Using MiXCR, TCRdb reanalyzed the PCR reads. The profile shows over 14,000 clones, roughly a quarter of them singletons. Sequences were obtained from tumor tissue. The receptor source for this set is a female donor with papillary thyroid cancer or a benign thyroid nodule (not recorded which). Some clones in this sample may be carry-over from other donors' samples. Both conserved end residues are part of each CDR3. Fields, in order: clone size, V gene, D gene, J gene, CDR3 DNA, CDR3 protein. The D gene is left open where the match is weak. Part of the rows lack a size; the others show once, few, many or a class for expanded clones.

many,TRBV4-1,NA,TRBJ2-4,TGCGCCAGCAGCCAGGTATGGGCAGGTAAAGCCAAAAACATTCAGTACTTC,CASSQVWAGKAKNIQYF
many,TRBV5-1,NA,TRBJ2-7,TGCGCCAGCAGCTTGGAAGGGTCCAGCTCCTACGAGCAGTACTTC,CASSLEGSSSYEQYF
medium-sized,TRBV20-1,NA,TRBJ1-2,TGCAGTGCTAGAAATACAGGGACCTATGGCTACACCTTC,CSARNTGTYGYTF
few,TRBV10-3,NA,TRBJ1-2,TGTGCCATCAGTGACGAGGGTAACTATGGCTACACCTTC,CAISDEGNYGYTF
many,TRBV5-6,TRBD2,TRBJ2-1,TGTGCCAGCAGCTTGGACGGACTAGCGGGAGCATCCTACAATGAGCAGTTCTTC,CASSLDGLAGASYNEQFF
NA,TRBV20-1,TRBD1,TRBJ1-6,TGCAGTGCTAGAGGTAGGTTCGTGGACAGGGATTCACCCCTCCACTTT,CSARGRFVDRDSPLHF
many,TRBV2,TRBD1,TRBJ2-1,TGTGCCAGCGGGTGGGACAGTGGGGTCGATGAGCAGTTCTTC,CASGWDSGVDEQFF
many,TRBV12-3/TRBV12-4,NA,TRBJ2-3,TGTGCCAGCAGTTTAGATCAAATATCGGATACGCAGTATTTT,CASSLDQISDTQYF
many,TRBV20-1,NA,TRBJ1-5,TGCAGTGCCTGGGGGGGGGATCGTCAGCCCCAGCATTTT,CSAWGGDRQPQHF
many,TRBV4-1,NA,TRBJ1-2,TGCGCCAGCAGCCAGAATACAGGTTCCAGCTATGGCTACACCTTC,CASSQNTGSSYGYTF
NA,TRBV11-2,NA,TRBJ2-1,TGTGCCAGCAGCCGTATGGGAGGAATCGGGAATGAGCAGTTCTTC,CASSRMGGIGNEQFF
NA,TRBV5-1,NA,TRBJ2-7,TGCGCCAGCAGCTTGAAGGTCAGGGACCCCTACGAGCAGTACTTC,CASSLKVRDPYEQYF
NA,TRBV9,NA,TRBJ1-1,TGTGCCAGCAGCCCCCGGGGAGGTAACACTGAAGCTTTGTTT,CASSPRGGNTEALF
few,TRBV6-1,TRBD1,TRBJ1-1,TGTGCCGGCTCAGACAGGGCGACTGAAGCTTTCTTT,CAGSDRATEAFF
many,TRBV3-1,NA,TRBJ1-2,TGTGCCAGCAGCCAGGGCGCTGGGCAGGGAAATGGCTACACCTTC,CASSQGAGQGNGYTF
few,TRBV12-5,NA,TRBJ2-1,TGTGCTAGTGGTTTGTTTAGGCTAGGATCCCCAAACAATGAGCAGTTCTTC,CASGLFRLGSPNNEQFF
many,TRBV6-1,NA,TRBJ2-1,TGTGCCAGCAGCACAGGAAGCTCCTACAATGAGCAGTTCTTC,CASSTGSSYNEQFF
once,TRBV20-1,NA,TRBJ1-5,TGCAGTGCTAGGGGGGGCAGCCAAATCAATCAGCCCCAGCATTTT,CSARGGSQINQPQHF
many,TRBV7-3,NA,TRBJ2-3,TGTGCCAGCAGCTTAAAGCCGGCGCGGGGCACAGATACGCAGTATTTT,CASSLKPARGTDTQYF
NA,TRBV6-5,NA,TRBJ1-5,TGTCCCAGCATTTACAACCCCGGGGGCTATAGCAATCAGCCCCAGCATTTT,CPSIYNPGGYSNQPQHF
many,TRBV11-2,TRBD2,TRBJ2-4,TGTGCCAGCAGCTTGGTGCGGTTCTCTGGCGGGAGCGGGGACATTCAGTACTTC,CASSLVRFSGGSGDIQYF
NA,TRBV6-4,TRBD2,TRBJ2-4,TGTGCCAGCAGTGACCCCTCCGGGACTAGCGGGAGGGTAGCCAAAAACATTCAGTACTTC,CASSDPSGTSGRVAKNIQYF
few,TRBV29-1,TRBD2,TRBJ2-2,TGCAGCGTCGGGACTAGCGGGAGCACCGGGGAACTGTTTTTT,CSVGTSGSTGELFF
few,TRBV6-2/TRBV6-3,NA,TRBJ2-7,TGTGCCAGCAGTTACTCGGTCCAGGGCTTCGGCGAGCAGTACTTC,CASSYSVQGFGEQYF
NA,TRBV19,TRBD1,TRBJ2-7,TGTGCCACTGGACCGGGACAGATCTACGAGCAGTACTTC,CATGPGQIYEQYF
many,TRBV28,NA,TRBJ1-6,TGTGCCAGCAGTTTATTGTCACCTGGATTCAATTCACCCCTCCACTTT,CASSLLSPGFNSPLHF
few,TRBV9,NA,TRBJ2-2,TGTGCCAGCAGCGTACAGGGGAGTGCCGGGGAGCTGTTTTTT,CASSVQGSAGELFF
medium-sized,TRBV20-1,NA,TRBJ2-1,TGCAGTGCTCCAACTACCGGAATTGAGCAGTTCTTC,CSAPTTGIEQFF
many,TRBV19,TRBD1,TRBJ2-7,TGTGCCAGTAGTACACGGACAGGGGTGACGAACGAGCAGTACTTC,CASSTRTGVTNEQYF
NA,TRBV27,NA,TRBJ1-2,TGTGCCAGCAGTCCAACCCCCAGGCAATTCTATGGCTACACCTTC,CASSPTPRQFYGYTF
medium-sized,TRBV11-3,TRBD2,TRBJ2-7,TGTGCCAGCAGCTCCGGGACTAGCGGGAAGCTGTACGAGCAGTACTTC,CASSSGTSGKLYEQYF
medium-sized,TRBV28,NA,TRBJ2-7,TGTGCCAGCCAAGTTTCCCCCCCGTTCTACGAGCAGTACTTC,CASQVSPPFYEQYF
many,TRBV3-1,NA,TRBJ1-3,TGTGCCAGCAGCCCGACTGGAAACACCATATATTTT,CASSPTGNTIYF
medium-sized,TRBV20-1,TRBD1,TRBJ1-2,TGCAGTGCTAGAGGACAGGGCGGTAACAGAACCTACACCTTC,CSARGQGGNRTYTF
NA,TRBV4-2,NA,TRBJ2-2,TGTGCCAGCAGCCAGGCCGCAGGGGACGGGGAGCTGTTTTTT,CASSQAAGDGELFF
many,TRBV28,NA,TRBJ1-2,TGTGCCTCTATGACAGCGCTTCATATTAGGTACACCTTC,CASMTALHIRYTF
NA,TRBV5-1,NA,TRBJ2-1,TGCGCCAGCAGCTTGGCGCTAGTTGGTGAGCAGTTCTTC,CASSLALVGEQFF
NA,TRBV5-4,TRBD2,TRBJ2-4,TGTGCCAGCAGCTTGGCGGCGGGAGAGTTAAACATTCAGTACTTC,CASSLAAGELNIQYF
few,TRBV6-5,NA,TRBJ2-6,TGTGCCAGCAGTTACTTGAGCTCTGGGGCCAACGTCCTGACTTTC,CASSYLSSGANVLTF
once,TRBV7-6,TRBD1,TRBJ2-7,TGTGCCAGCAGCATCCAGACAGGGGTCGTCCTCGAACAGTACTTC,CASSIQTGVVLEQYF
NA,TRBV7-9,NA,TRBJ2-1,TGTGCCAGCAGCTCCAGCAGCAATGAGCAGTTCTTC,CASSSSSNEQFF
many,TRBV11-2,NA,TRBJ2-6,TGTGCCAGCAACTTAGTAGCCTCTGGGGCCAACGCCCTGACTTTC,CASNLVASGANALTF
once,TRBV5-1,NA,TRBJ1-3,TGCGCCAGCAGCCTCGGTGGGGGGGCGCGAAACACCATATATTTT,CASSLGGGARNTIYF
many,TRBV4-2,NA,TRBJ1-1,TGTGCCAGCAGCCAAGGCGTCCAGCCAAGGGCCCCTGAAGCTTTCTTT,CASSQGVQPRAPEAFF
many,TRBV12-3/TRBV12-4,TRBD1,TRBJ2-7,TGTGCCAGCACCAACAGGGGCCACTCCTACGAGCAGTACTTC,CASTNRGHSYEQYF
NA,TRBV20-1,TRBD2,TRBJ2-7,TGCAGTGCGACTAGCGGGAGTGTGCAGTACTTC,CSATSGSVQYF
few,TRBV12-3/TRBV12-4,NA,TRBJ1-6,TGTGCCAGCAGGCAAGGATCAGGGAATTCACCCCTCCACTTT,CASRQGSGNSPLHF
many,TRBV9,NA,TRBJ1-5,TGTGCCAGCAGCGTAGGAGTTGGTAGCAATCAGCCCCAGCATTTT,CASSVGVGSNQPQHF